This is a list of T cell receptor beta chains from one sample in a study of response to subunit inactivated influenza vaccine. TCRdb used MiXCR to reprocess the RT-PCR reads, holding one entry per CDR3 protein. Altogether 450,000 to 550,000 distinct CDR3 sequences are present, 25% being singletons, with the ten largest covering under 2.5%. The input for sequencing was CD4+ T cells sorted from PBMCs, taken around 5 days after vaccination. The receptors here all came from a man aged 45-60 years who received an inactivated influenza vaccine. Both conserved end residues are part of each CDR3. Each record gives: V gene, clone size, CDR3 protein. Expanded clones get a size class; other rows say once, few or many, or leave the size out.

V gene: TRBV24-1; clone size: few; CDR3 protein: CATSARPNTGELFF
V gene: TRBV6-4; clone size: -; CDR3 protein: CASSDRTGGSYNEQFF
V gene: TRBV6-1; clone size: -; CDR3 protein: CASSRTGQTTDTQYF
V gene: TRBV24-1; clone size: -; CDR3 protein: CATGTGGANEQFF
V gene: TRBV10-2; clone size: -; CDR3 protein: CASSESRLAGAGTDTQYF
V gene: TRBV5-1; clone size: few; CDR3 protein: CASSPPGRANTEAFF
V gene: TRBV7-2; clone size: -; CDR3 protein: CASSLVQGSNTGELFF
V gene: TRBV7-2; clone size: -; CDR3 protein: CASSLRDWGETQYF
V gene: TRBV28; clone size: -; CDR3 protein: CASSLIHEKLFF
V gene: TRBV15; clone size: -; CDR3 protein: CATRGTSGRTYEQYF
V gene: TRBV5-5; clone size: -; CDR3 protein: CASSATGARSNQPQHF
V gene: TRBV7-2; clone size: once; CDR3 protein: CASSLNVGETQYF
V gene: TRBV4-1; clone size: -; CDR3 protein: CASSQDLSFIQHF
V gene: TRBV12-3/TRBV12-4; clone size: few; CDR3 protein: CASQKDRISYEQYF
V gene: TRBV20-1; clone size: -; CDR3 protein: CSARRGAGTEAFF
V gene: TRBV12-3/TRBV12-4; clone size: -; CDR3 protein: CASSLKGPGQPQHF
V gene: TRBV12-3/TRBV12-4; clone size: many; CDR3 protein: CASSLKYQETQYF
V gene: TRBV20-1; clone size: -; CDR3 protein: CSASGIRSGRSQEQFF
V gene: TRBV7-7; clone size: few; CDR3 protein: CASSQGTSNYNEQFF
V gene: TRBV5-5; clone size: once; CDR3 protein: CASSLKRVADTQYF
V gene: TRBV4-2; clone size: few; CDR3 protein: CASSGKPTVRTYEQYF
V gene: TRBV27; clone size: many; CDR3 protein: CASSPNPGTGSGYTF
V gene: TRBV10-3; clone size: few; CDR3 protein: CAISTGLAGDPRDTQYF
V gene: TRBV7-9; clone size: -; CDR3 protein: CASSLSGYNEQYF
V gene: TRBV7-2; clone size: few; CDR3 protein: CASSIATSAYEQFF
V gene: TRBV6-2/TRBV6-3; clone size: many; CDR3 protein: CASSPLGTRKNEQFF
V gene: TRBV15; clone size: -; CDR3 protein: CATSPGQGGLARGPDYNEQFF
V gene: TRBV5-6; clone size: few; CDR3 protein: CASSLRVGGDYNEQFF
V gene: TRBV10-3; clone size: few; CDR3 protein: CATLSSGRLPSTDTQYF
V gene: TRBV7-9; clone size: few; CDR3 protein: CASKSGGTDTQYF
V gene: TRBV7-8; clone size: few; CDR3 protein: CASSLNEGFGETQYF
V gene: TRBV10-3; clone size: few; CDR3 protein: CAISESKEETQYF
V gene: TRBV20-1; clone size: many; CDR3 protein: CSATPAGRWNEQYF
V gene: TRBV20-1; clone size: once; CDR3 protein: CSAQTSGVTDTQYF
V gene: TRBV7-2; clone size: once; CDR3 protein: CASSPGAPQNTEAFF
V gene: TRBV5-1; clone size: -; CDR3 protein: CASSWGQTAQPQHF
V gene: TRBV29-1; clone size: -; CDR3 protein: CSVEPENEKLFF
V gene: TRBV5-1; clone size: -; CDR3 protein: CASSHQLDEQFF
V gene: TRBV7-9; clone size: many; CDR3 protein: CASSLVWSLTLNTEAFF
V gene: TRBV12-3/TRBV12-4; clone size: few; CDR3 protein: CASSLGQGSQYF
V gene: TRBV4-3; clone size: -; CDR3 protein: CASSQGGGGQQFF
V gene: TRBV7-2; clone size: few; CDR3 protein: CASSLQTGDNEKLFF
V gene: TRBV12-3/TRBV12-4; clone size: few; CDR3 protein: CASRRTGVTGELFF
V gene: TRBV7-2; clone size: few; CDR3 protein: CASSLVLAVTQYF
V gene: TRBV7-3; clone size: -; CDR3 protein: CASSLGAGDNEQYF
V gene: TRBV9; clone size: few; CDR3 protein: CASSDKSGRITDTQYF
V gene: TRBV30; clone size: -; CDR3 protein: CACSSRDSLLNTEAFF
V gene: TRBV5-1; clone size: -; CDR3 protein: CASSLTSGGGMEDQYF
V gene: TRBV7-9; clone size: many; CDR3 protein: CASSPQGQGFYGYTF
V gene: TRBV12-3/TRBV12-4; clone size: few; CDR3 protein: CASSTGTSGSNEQFF
V gene: TRBV20-1; clone size: few; CDR3 protein: CSATRSSVLPYEQYF
V gene: TRBV10-3; clone size: few; CDR3 protein: CAISETGDSTEAFF
V gene: TRBV20-1; clone size: -; CDR3 protein: CSARDRAGALYEQYF
V gene: TRBV11-2; clone size: many; CDR3 protein: CASSLLRTGELFF
V gene: TRBV24-1; clone size: -; CDR3 protein: CATSDLLTVTGELFF